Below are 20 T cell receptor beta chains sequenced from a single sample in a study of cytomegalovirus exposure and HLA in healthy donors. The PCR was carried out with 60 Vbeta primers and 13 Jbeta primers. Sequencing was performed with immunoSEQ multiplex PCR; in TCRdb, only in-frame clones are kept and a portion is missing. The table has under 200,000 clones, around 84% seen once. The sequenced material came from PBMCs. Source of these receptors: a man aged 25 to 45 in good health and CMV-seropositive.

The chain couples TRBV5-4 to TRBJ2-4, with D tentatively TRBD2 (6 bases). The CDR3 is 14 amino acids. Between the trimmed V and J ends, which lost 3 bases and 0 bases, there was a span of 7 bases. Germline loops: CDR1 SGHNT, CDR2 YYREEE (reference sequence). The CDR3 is CASSSGGAKNIQYF. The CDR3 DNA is TGTGCCAGCAGCTCCGGGGGAGCCAAAAACATTCAGTACTTC.

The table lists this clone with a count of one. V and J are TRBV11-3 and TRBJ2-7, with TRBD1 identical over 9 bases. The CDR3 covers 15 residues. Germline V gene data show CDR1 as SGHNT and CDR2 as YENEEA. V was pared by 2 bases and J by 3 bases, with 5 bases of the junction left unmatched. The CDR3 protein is CASSLPGQGLYEQYF. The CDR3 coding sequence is TGTGCCAGCAGCTTACCCGGACAGGGGCTCTACGAGCAGTACTTC.

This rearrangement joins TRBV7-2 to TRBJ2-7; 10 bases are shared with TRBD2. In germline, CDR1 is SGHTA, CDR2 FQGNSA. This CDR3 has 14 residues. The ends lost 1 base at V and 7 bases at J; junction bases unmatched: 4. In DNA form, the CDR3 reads TGTGCCAGCAGCTTAGTACTAGCGGGATGGGAGCAGTACTTC. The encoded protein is CASSLVLAGWEQYF.

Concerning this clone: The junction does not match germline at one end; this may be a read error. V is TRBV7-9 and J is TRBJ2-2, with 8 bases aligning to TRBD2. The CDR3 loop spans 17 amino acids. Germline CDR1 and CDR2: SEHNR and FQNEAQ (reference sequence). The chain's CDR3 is CSSSHLLAGPFTGELFF. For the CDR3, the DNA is TGTTCCAGCAGCCATTTATTAGCGGGGCCGTTCACCGGGGAGCTGTTTTTT.

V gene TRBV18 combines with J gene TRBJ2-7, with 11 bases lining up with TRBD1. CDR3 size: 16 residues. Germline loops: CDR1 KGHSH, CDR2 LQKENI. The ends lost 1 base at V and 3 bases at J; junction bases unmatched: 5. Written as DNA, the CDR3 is TGTGCCAGCTCACCACGGGGGACAGGGGGGAACTACGAGCAGTACTTC. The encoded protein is CASSPRGTGGNYEQYF.

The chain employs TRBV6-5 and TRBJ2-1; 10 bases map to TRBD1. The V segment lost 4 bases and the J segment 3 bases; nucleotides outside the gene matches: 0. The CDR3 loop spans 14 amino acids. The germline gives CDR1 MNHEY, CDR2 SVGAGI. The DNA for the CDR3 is TGTGCCAGCAGTTGGGACAGGGGCTACAATGAGCAGTTCTTC. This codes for CASSWDRGYNEQFF.

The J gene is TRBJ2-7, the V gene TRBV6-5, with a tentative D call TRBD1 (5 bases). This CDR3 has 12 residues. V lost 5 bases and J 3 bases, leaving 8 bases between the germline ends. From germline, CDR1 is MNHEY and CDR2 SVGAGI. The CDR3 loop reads CASSPTGYEQYV. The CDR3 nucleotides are TGTGCCAGCAGTCCAACAGGCTACGAGCAGTACGTC.

In DNA form, the CDR3 reads TGCGCCAGCAGCCAACGGAGGACCTCGAACACCGGGGAGCTGTTTTTT. It is translated as CASSQRRTSNTGELFF. The rearrangement links TRBV4-1 to TRBJ2-2; possibly TRBD2 for D (5 bases). V shed 2 bases and J shed 0 bases, with 10 bases lying between them. This CDR3 region has 16 residues. Germline loops: CDR1 MGHRA, CDR2 YSYEKL.

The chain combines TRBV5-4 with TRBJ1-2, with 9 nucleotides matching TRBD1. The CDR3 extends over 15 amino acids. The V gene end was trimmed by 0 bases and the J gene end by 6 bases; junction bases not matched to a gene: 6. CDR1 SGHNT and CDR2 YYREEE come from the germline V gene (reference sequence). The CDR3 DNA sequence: TGTGCCAGCAGCTTGGCCGGGACAGGGCCGAATGGCTACACCTTC. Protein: CASSLAGTGPNGYTF. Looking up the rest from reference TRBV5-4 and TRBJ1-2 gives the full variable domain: ETGVTQSPTHLIKTRGQQVTLRCSSQSGHNTVSWYQQALGQGPQFIFQYYREEENGRGNFPPRFSGLQFPNYSSELNVNALELDDSALYLCASSLAGTGPNGYTFGSGTRLTVV.

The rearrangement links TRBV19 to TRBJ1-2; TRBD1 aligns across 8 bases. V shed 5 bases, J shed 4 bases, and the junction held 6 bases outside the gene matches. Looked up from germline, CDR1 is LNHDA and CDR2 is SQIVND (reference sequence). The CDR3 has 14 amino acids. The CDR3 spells CASSEGQGVYGYTF. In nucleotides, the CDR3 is TGTGCCAGTAGTGAAGGACAGGGCGTCTATGGCTACACCTTC.

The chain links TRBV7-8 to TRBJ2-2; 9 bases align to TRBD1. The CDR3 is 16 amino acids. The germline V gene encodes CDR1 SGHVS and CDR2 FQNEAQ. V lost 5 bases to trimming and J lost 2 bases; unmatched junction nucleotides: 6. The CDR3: CASSRTGATNTGELFF. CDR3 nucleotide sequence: TGTGCCAGCAGCAGGACAGGGGCTACCAACACCGGGGAGCTGTTTTTT.

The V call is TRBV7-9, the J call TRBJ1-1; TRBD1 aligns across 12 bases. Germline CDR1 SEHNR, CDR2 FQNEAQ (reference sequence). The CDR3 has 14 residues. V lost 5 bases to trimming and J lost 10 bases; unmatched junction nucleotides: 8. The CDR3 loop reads CASSTRGTGGPAFF. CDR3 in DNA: TGTGCCAGCAGCACGCGGGGGACAGGGGGCCCAGCTTTCTTT.

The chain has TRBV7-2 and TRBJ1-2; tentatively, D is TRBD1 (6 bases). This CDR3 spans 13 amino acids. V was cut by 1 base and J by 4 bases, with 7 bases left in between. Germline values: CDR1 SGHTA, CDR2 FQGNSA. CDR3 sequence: CASSLEQGYGYTF. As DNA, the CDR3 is TGTGCCAGCAGCTTAGAACAGGGCTATGGCTACACCTTC.

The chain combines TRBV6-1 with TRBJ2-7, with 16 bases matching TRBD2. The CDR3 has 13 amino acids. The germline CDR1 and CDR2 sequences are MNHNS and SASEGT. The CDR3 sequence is CASSERGLAGGSV. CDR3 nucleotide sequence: TGTGCCAGCAGTGAACGGGGACTAGCGGGAGGGAGCGTC.

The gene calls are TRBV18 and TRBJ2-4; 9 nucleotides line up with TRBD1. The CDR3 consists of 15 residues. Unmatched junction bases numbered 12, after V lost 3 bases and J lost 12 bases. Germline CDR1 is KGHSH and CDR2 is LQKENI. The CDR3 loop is CASSPLGQGGQTQYF. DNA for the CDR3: TGTGCCAGCTCACCCCTGGGACAGGGAGGACAGACTCAGTACTTC.

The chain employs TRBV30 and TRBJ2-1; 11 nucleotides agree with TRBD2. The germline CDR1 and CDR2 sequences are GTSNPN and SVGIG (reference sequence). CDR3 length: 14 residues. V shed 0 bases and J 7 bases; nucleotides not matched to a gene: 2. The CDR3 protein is CAWSVLAGGNEQFF. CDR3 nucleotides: TGTGCCTGGAGTGTTCTAGCGGGAGGAAATGAGCAGTTCTTC.

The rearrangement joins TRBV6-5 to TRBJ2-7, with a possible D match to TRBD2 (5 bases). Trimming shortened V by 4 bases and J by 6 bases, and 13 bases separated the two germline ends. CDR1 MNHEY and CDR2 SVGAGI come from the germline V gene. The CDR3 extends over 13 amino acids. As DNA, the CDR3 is TGTGCCAGCAGTTTATCGGGGATGGGCGAGCAGTACTTC. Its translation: CASSLSGMGEQYF.

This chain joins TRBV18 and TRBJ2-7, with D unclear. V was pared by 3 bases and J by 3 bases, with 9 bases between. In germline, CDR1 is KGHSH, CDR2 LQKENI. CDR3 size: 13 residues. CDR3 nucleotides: TGTGCCAGCTCACCGATTCCAAACTACGAGCAGTACGTC. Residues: CASSPIPNYEQYV.

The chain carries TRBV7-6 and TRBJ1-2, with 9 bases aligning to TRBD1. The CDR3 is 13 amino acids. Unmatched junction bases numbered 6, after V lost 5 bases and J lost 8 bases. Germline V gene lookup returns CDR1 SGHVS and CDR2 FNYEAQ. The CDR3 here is CASSPRTGVGYTF. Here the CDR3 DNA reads TGTGCCAGCAGCCCCCGGACAGGGGTCGGCTACACCTTC.

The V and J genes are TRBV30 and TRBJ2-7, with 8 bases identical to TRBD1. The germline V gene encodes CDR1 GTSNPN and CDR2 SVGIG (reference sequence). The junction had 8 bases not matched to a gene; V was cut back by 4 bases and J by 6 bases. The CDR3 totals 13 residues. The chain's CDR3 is CAWNTDREGEQYF. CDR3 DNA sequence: TGTGCCTGGAACACGGACAGGGAAGGCGAGCAGTACTTC.